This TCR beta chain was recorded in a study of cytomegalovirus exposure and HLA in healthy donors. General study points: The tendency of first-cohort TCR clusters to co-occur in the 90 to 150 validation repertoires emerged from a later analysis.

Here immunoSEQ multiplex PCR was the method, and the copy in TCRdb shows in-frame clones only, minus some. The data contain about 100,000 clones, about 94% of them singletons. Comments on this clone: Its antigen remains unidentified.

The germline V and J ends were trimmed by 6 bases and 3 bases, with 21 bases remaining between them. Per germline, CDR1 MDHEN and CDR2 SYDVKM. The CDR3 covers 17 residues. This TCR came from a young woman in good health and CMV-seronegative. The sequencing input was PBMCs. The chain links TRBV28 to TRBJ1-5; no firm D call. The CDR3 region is CASSLRTGPLLNQPQHF. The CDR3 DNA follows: TGTGCCAGCAGCCTTCGGACTGGGCCGCTTCTCAATCAGCCCCAGCATTTT.